The present TCR beta chain was sequenced within a study of post-analysis software for immune sequencing data. The study, taken as a whole, reports: F measure grouped same-batch samples tightly together. Versus controls, multiple sclerosis patients showed significantly lower diversity (normalized Chao1).

TCR beta cDNA libraries had unique molecular identifiers. TCRdb re-called the PCR reads through MiXCR, storing one row per CDR3 protein. The sample holds some 690,000 distinct CDR3 sequences; just under 30% are singletons and the top ten take around 0.56%. As regards this clonotype: Antigen specificity is unknown.

The clonotype originates from a girl under 18 with multiple sclerosis. Sample: blood.

The CDR3 loop is CASSLSIAGGGNEQYF. The CDR3 bases are TGTGCCAGCAGCTTATCGATAGCGGGAGGTGGTAATGAGCAGTACTTC. V and J are TRBV7-2 and TRBJ2-1, with TRBD2 matching over 10 bases. The assigned J gene may be wrong: the sequence end matches TRBJ2-7 better. Germline values: CDR1 SGHTA, CDR2 FQGNSA. This CDR3 is 16 amino acids long.